These 29 T cell receptor beta chains originate from one sample sequenced in a study of T cell responses to AZD1222 COVID-19 vaccine. Measured with immunoSEQ multiplex PCR; TCRdb has only the in-frame clones, and not every one. Of some 98,000 clones in the sample, 70% to 85% were seen once. Specimen: peripheral blood, collected 28 days after the second AZD1222 dose. These TCRs come from an adult who received the AZD1222 COVID-19 vaccine.

This clone was counted only a few times. The chain recombines TRBV28 with TRBJ1-4; D perhaps matches TRBD1 (5 bases). V dropped 2 bases and J dropped 0 bases, with 13 bases sitting between them. CDR1 MDHEN and CDR2 SYDVKM come from the germline V gene. The length of the CDR3 is 17 residues. CDR3 region: CASSLMVGPTTNEKLFF. The CDR3 nucleotides are TGTGCCAGCAGTTTAATGGTGGGGCCAACAACTAATGAAAAACTGTTTTTT.

The chain links TRBV29-1 to TRBJ1-6, with TRBD1 matching over 9 bases. This CDR3 spans 15 amino acids. J lost 5 bases, V lost 3 bases, and 5 bases had no gene match. Germline V gives CDR1 SQVTM, CDR2 ANQGSEA. The DNA for the CDR3 is TGCAGCGTTGACCGGGACAGGGCCAATAATTCACCCCTCCACTTT. Residues: CSVDRDRANNSPLHF.

CDR3 in amino acids: CASSFKGFTEAFF. The CDR3 DNA reads as TGTGCCAGCAGCTTCAAAGGGTTCACTGAAGCTTTCTTT. The chain links TRBV7-2 to TRBJ1-1; D unclear. Germline-derived CDR1 and CDR2 are SGHTA and FQGNSA. This CDR3 is 13 amino acids long. With 3 bases removed from V and 4 bases from J, the gap between germline ends came to 9 bases.

The rearrangement links TRBV10-3 to TRBJ2-5; 7 bases are shared with TRBD2. This CDR3 comprises 14 residues. Trimming cost V 2 bases and J 0 bases; bases outside gene matches: 0. The germline V gene encodes CDR1 ENHRY and CDR2 SYGVKD. CDR3 in amino acids: CAISEGTNQETQYF. In DNA form, the CDR3 reads TGTGCCATCAGTGAGGGGACTAACCAAGAGACCCAGTACTTC.

The chain combines TRBV6-5 with TRBJ1-1; D remains unclear. The germline V gene encodes CDR1 MNHEY and CDR2 SVGAGI. V lost 8 bases, J lost 1 base, and 14 bases lay in between. The CDR3 length is 14 residues. For the CDR3, the DNA is TGTGCCAGCCTACAGAGCCTTAGGAACACTGAAGCTTTCTTT. This translates into CASLQSLRNTEAFF.

Worth noting for this clone: A junction boundary mismatches the germline segment, possibly from a read error. The rearrangement joins TRBV7-7 to TRBJ2-7; D is uncertain. CDR1 SSHAT and CDR2 FNYEAQ come from the germline V gene (reference sequence). The CDR3 loop spans 15 amino acids. CDR3 DNA sequence: TGTGCCAACAGCTTAGGACCCCCTGGGCCCTACGAGCAGTACTTC. This translates into CANSLGPPGPYEQYF.

The rearrangement links TRBV6-5 to TRBJ2-7; 8 bases line up with TRBD1. This CDR3 contains 15 residues. After removal of 5 bases from V and 6 bases from J, the junction contained 12 bases not matched to a gene. Germline V gene data show CDR1 as MNHEY and CDR2 as SVGAGI. The CDR3 region is CASSLQTGAVVEQYF. The DNA for the CDR3 is TGTGCCAGCAGTCTTCAGACAGGGGCGGTAGTCGAGCAGTACTTC.

V gene TRBV2 combines with J gene TRBJ1-2; maybe TRBD1 (5 bases). V dropped 4 bases and J dropped 6 bases, with 18 bases sitting between them. Germline-derived CDR1 and CDR2 are SNHLY and FYNNEI. The CDR3 contains 15 residues. For the CDR3, the DNA is TGTGCCAGCAGTGTGGGACGCCTCTCGGGGAATGGCTACACCTTC. Its translation: CASSVGRLSGNGYTF.

The chain links TRBV6-5 to TRBJ1-6; no reliable D call. V was pared by 7 bases and J by 13 bases, with 17 bases between. CDR3 length: 13 amino acids. CDR1 and CDR2 (germline): MNHEY, SVGAGI. The CDR3 nucleotides are TGTGCCAGCACCTTACGGGGTTCTGCCCCCCTCCACTTT. Its translation is CASTLRGSAPLHF.

This chain uses TRBV23-1 with TRBJ2-7; 9 bases match TRBD2. TRBV23-1 is known as an ORF, though its function is uncertain. V trimming: 5 bases; J trimming: 2 bases; junction bases outside the gene matches: 13. The CDR3 loop spans 17 amino acids. CDR3 DNA: TGCGCCAGCAGTGCTCCAATTAGCGGGAGCATCCCCTACGAGCAGTACTTC. This codes for CASSAPISGSIPYEQYF.

The V call is TRBV4-2, the J call TRBJ2-1, with 11 nucleotides matching TRBD2. In germline, CDR1 is LGHNA, CDR2 YNFKEQ. CDR3 size: 15 residues. V was pared by 1 base and J by 8 bases, with 4 bases of the junction left unmatched. In nucleotides, the CDR3 is TGTGCCAGCAGCCAAGTTACTAGCGGGGGTTATGAGCAGTTCTTC. Translation: CASSQVTSGGYEQFF.

This clone appeared a single time. The chain uses TRBV6-6 and TRBJ2-1; 11 bases align to TRBD2. The CDR3 is 18 amino acids. Germline CDR1 MNHNY, CDR2 SVGAGI (reference sequence). V trimming: 5 bases; J trimming: 0 bases; junction bases outside the gene matches: 9. The CDR3, as DNA: TGTGCCAGCAGTCGGCCTAGCGGGAGGTTTAGCTCCTACAATGAGCAGTTCTTC. It translates to CASSRPSGRFSSYNEQFF.

The rearrangement uses TRBV25-1 and TRBJ1-5, with 9 bases fitting TRBD1. V lost 6 bases, J lost 7 bases, and 4 bases stayed unmatched. CDR1 MGHDK and CDR2 SYGVNS come from the germline V gene. CDR3 length equals 13 residues. CDR3 sequence: CASSRDRDQPQHF. The CDR3 nucleotides are TGTGCCAGCAGCCGGGACAGGGACCAGCCCCAGCATTTT. The variable domain in full, with the rest retrieved from reference TRBV25-1 and TRBJ1-5, is EADIYQTPRYLVIGTGKKITLECSQTMGHDKMYWYQQDPGMELHLIHYSYGVNSTEKGDLSSESTVSRIRTEHFPLTLESARPSHTSQYLCASSRDRDQPQHFGDGTRLSIL.

The rearrangement joins TRBV7-6 to TRBJ1-1; unclear D gene. Germline loops: CDR1 SGHVS, CDR2 FNYEAQ. This CDR3 contains 13 residues. Trimming shortened V by 3 bases and J by 1 base, and 6 bases separated the two germline ends. CDR3 residues: CASSFSRNTEAFF. DNA of the CDR3: TGTGCCAGCAGCTTTTCCCGGAACACTGAAGCTTTCTTT. Supplemented by reference TRBV7-6 and TRBJ1-1, the full variable domain reads GAGVSQSPRYKVTKRGQDVALRCDPISGHVSLYWYRQALGQGPEFLTYFNYEAQQDKSGLPNDRFSAERPEGSISTLTIQRTEQRDSAMYRCASSFSRNTEAFFGQGTRLTVV.

The V call is TRBV28, the J call TRBJ1-1; D is unclear. CDR1 MDHEN and CDR2 SYDVKM come from the germline V gene. This CDR3 contains 13 residues. V gave up 6 bases and J gave up 1 base, with 9 bases separating them. CDR3 loop: CASRKGKNTEAFF. CDR3 nucleotides: TGTGCCAGCAGAAAAGGAAAGAACACTGAAGCTTTCTTT.

The chain is built from TRBV6-2 or TRBV6-3 and TRBJ2-7, with 8 nucleotides matching TRBD2. V gave up 2 bases and J gave up 5 bases; unmatched junction bases: 8. The CDR3 loop spans 15 amino acids. The germline V gene encodes CDR1 MNHEY and CDR2 SVGEGT. The CDR3 DNA follows: TGTGCCAGCAGTTACCCCCCACTAGCGGTTGACGAGCAGTACTTC. This codes for CASSYPPLAVDEQYF.

V gene TRBV27 combines with J gene TRBJ2-3; the D gene is possibly TRBD2 (6 bases). The V gene lost 5 bases and the J gene lost 1 base, with 16 bases spanning the gap. The CDR3 consists of 16 residues. Looked up from germline, CDR1 is MNHEY and CDR2 is SMNVEV (reference sequence). The CDR3, as DNA: TGTGCCAGCAGTCGCGAGCGGGTTGTAGGCACAGATACGCAGTATTTT. Its translation: CASSRERVVGTDTQYF.

The chain has TRBV10-2 and TRBJ2-3; 11 bases are a match to TRBD2. This CDR3 spans 14 amino acids. Looked up from germline, CDR1 is WSHSY and CDR2 is SAAADI. J lost 11 bases, V lost 10 bases, and 14 bases had no gene match. CDR3 region: CATQTSGIQGGQYF. The CDR3 DNA follows: TGCGCCACCCAGACTAGCGGGATCCAAGGGGGGCAGTATTTT.

The V gene is TRBV3-1 (or the pseudogene TRBV3-2), the J gene TRBJ2-7; 8 positions match TRBD2. This CDR3 contains 15 residues. CDR1 is LGHDT, CDR2 YNNKEL, per germline (reference sequence). Trimming at V came to 5 bases and at J to 6 bases, leaving 12 bases not matched to a gene. CDR3 loop: CASSLGAGGPVEQYF. CDR3 bases: TGTGCCAGCAGCTTAGGGGCGGGAGGCCCTGTCGAGCAGTACTTC.

The rearrangement uses TRBV19 and TRBJ1-5; unclear D gene. Per germline, CDR1 LNHDA and CDR2 SQIVND (reference sequence). V dropped 5 bases and J dropped 7 bases, with 18 bases sitting between them. The CDR3 is 15 residues long. CDR3 in amino acids: CASSSREILLQPQHF. CDR3 sequence (DNA): TGTGCCAGTAGTTCAAGGGAGATACTATTACAGCCCCAGCATTTT. Based on the CDR3 plus reference TRBV19 and TRBJ1-5, the full variable domain is DGGITQSPKYLFRKEGQNVTLSCEQNLNHDAMYWYRQDPGQGLRLIYYSQIVNDFQKGDIAEGYSVSREKKESFPLTVTSAQKNPTAFYLCASSSREILLQPQHFGDGTRLSIL.

The J gene is TRBJ1-2, the V gene TRBV6-5; D gene uncertain. CDR3 size: 14 residues. In germline, CDR1 is MNHEY, CDR2 SVGAGI. V was trimmed by 6 bases and J by 8 bases, leaving 19 bases between them. The DNA of the CDR3 is TGTGCCAGCAGCGCAGGTTTACGTCTAGGGGGCTACACCTTC. Translation gives CASSAGLRLGGYTF.

The chain has TRBV7-9 and TRBJ1-2; D is unclear. V lost 3 bases, J lost 4 bases, and 12 bases lay in between. The germline gives CDR1 SEHNR, CDR2 FQNEAQ (reference sequence). The CDR3 extends over 14 amino acids. CDR3 DNA sequence: TGTGCCAGCAGCTTTGATGGGCTGGGCTATGGCTACACCTTC. Translating it yields CASSFDGLGYGYTF.

The DNA of the CDR3 is TGTGCCAGCAGCCCCGGGACAGGTCTCAATGAGCAGTTCTTC. It translates to CASSPGTGLNEQFF. This chain links TRBV7-6 with TRBJ2-1; 8 nucleotides align to TRBD1. Germline values: CDR1 SGHVS, CDR2 FNYEAQ. The CDR3 has 14 amino acids. The V and J ends lost 5 bases and 6 bases, in that order; junction bases with no gene match: 6.

V and J are TRBV30 and TRBJ2-7; no clear D gene. The CDR3 runs to 13 residues. V lost 4 bases, J lost 0 bases, and 10 bases lay in between. The V gene's germline CDR1 is GTSNPN and CDR2 SVGIG (reference sequence). CDR3 amino acids: CAWKDMVSYEQYF. The CDR3 region has the DNA TGTGCCTGGAAAGACATGGTCTCCTACGAGCAGTACTTC. Full variable domain (rest looked up from reference TRBV30 and TRBJ2-7): SQTIHQWPATLVQPVGSPLSLECTVEGTSNPNLYWYRQAAGRGLQLLFYSVGIGQISSEVPQNLSASRPQDRQFILSSKKLLLSDSGFYLCAWKDMVSYEQYFGPGTRLTVT.

The J gene is TRBJ1-4, the V gene TRBV4-1; D is unclear. The CDR3 consists of 15 residues. V shed 3 bases and J shed 4 bases, with 12 bases lying between them. Germline V gives CDR1 MGHRA, CDR2 YSYEKL. DNA for the CDR3: TGCGCCAGCAGCCAGGACCGGGCCCATAATGAAAAACTGTTTTTT. Translated: CASSQDRAHNEKLFF.

The V call is TRBV18, the J call TRBJ2-7; D uncertain. Trimming took off 3 bases at V and 2 bases at J, with 5 bases between the two ends. The germline V gene encodes CDR1 KGHSH and CDR2 LQKENI. The CDR3 consists of 12 residues. The DNA for the CDR3 is TGTGCCAGCTCACCGCAAACCTACGAGCAGTACTTC. This encodes CASSPQTYEQYF.

V and J are TRBV6-5 and TRBJ2-5, with D unclear. CDR1 and CDR2 (germline): MNHEY, SVGAGI. With 7 bases removed from V and 2 bases from J, the gap between germline ends came to 17 bases. The CDR3 is 15 amino acids. The CDR3 reads CASTKGSQRQETQYF. The CDR3 DNA reads TGTGCCAGCACTAAAGGGTCCCAAAGGCAAGAGACCCAGTACTTC.

V gene TRBV9 combines with J gene TRBJ1-6; D uncertain. CDR3 length equals 16 residues. Germline lookup yields CDR1 SGDLS and CDR2 YYNGEE. Trimming took 0 bases from V and 7 from J, leaving 14 bases between them. CDR3 coding DNA: TGTGCCAGCAGCGTAGCTGAGAGACCGTGGAATTCACCCCTCCACTTT. Translation gives CASSVAERPWNSPLHF. Drawing the rest from reference TRBV9 and TRBJ1-6, the complete variable domain is DSGVTQTPKHLITATGQRVTLRCSPRSGDLSVYWYQQSLDQGLQFLIQYYNGEERAKGNILERFSAQQFPDLHSELNLSSLELGDSALYFCASSVAERPWNSPLHFGNGTRLTVT.

This clone was seen a handful of times. The rearrangement links TRBV12-3 or TRBV12-4 to TRBJ1-4; the D is unclear. Trimming took 2 bases from V and 4 from J, leaving 5 bases between them. The CDR3 runs 13 residues. The CDR3 region is CASSLNVNEKLFF. Written as DNA, the CDR3 is TGTGCCAGCAGTTTAAATGTTAATGAAAAACTGTTTTTT.